These 23 T cell receptor beta chains share one sample of origin, sequenced in a study of blood T cell repertoires in COVID-19. Here immunoSEQ multiplex PCR was the method, and the copy in TCRdb shows in-frame clones only, minus some. The sample shows around 170,000 clones, about 88% of them seen only once. The sample taken for sequencing was peripheral blood. All receptors derive from a man in his sixties with acute or convalescent COVID-19.

The rearrangement links TRBV6-1 to TRBJ1-2; D is unresolved. The CDR3 totals 16 residues. Trimming removed 0 bases at V and 5 bases at J, with 16 bases between. From germline, CDR1 is MNHNS and CDR2 SASEGT. The CDR3 bases are TGTGCCAGCAGTGAAGCGCTTGAGGTAGACCCTTATGGCTACACCTTC. It yields the protein CASSEALEVDPYGYTF.

The chain links TRBV24-1 to TRBJ2-3; D is undetermined. Looked up from germline, CDR1 is KGHDR and CDR2 is SFDVKD. This CDR3 contains 13 residues. With 4 bases removed from V and 6 bases from J, the gap between germline ends came to 10 bases. The CDR3 reads CATSDPAGDTQYF. The CDR3 nucleotides read TGTGCCACCAGTGACCCTGCCGGGGATACGCAGTATTTT.

The CDR3 loop is CASSAWTGGARVELFF. The CDR3 nucleotides read TGCGCCAGCAGCGCCTGGACAGGGGGCGCGAGGGTGGAGCTGTTTTTT. The V gene is TRBV5-1, the J gene TRBJ2-2, with TRBD1 matching over 11 bases. The CDR3 sequence is 16 residues long. Per the germline V gene, CDR1 is SGHRS and CDR2 is YFSETQ. V gave up 4 bases and J gave up 10 bases; unmatched junction bases: 12.

This clone was counted a single time. The chain is built from TRBV12-3 or TRBV12-4 and TRBJ2-1; 8 bases are a match to TRBD2. J lost 13 bases, V lost 1 base, and 3 bases had no gene match. This CDR3 comprises 12 residues. The DNA of the CDR3 is TGTGCCAGCAGTTTAGGGGGGACTAGTCAGTTCTTC. Protein product: CASSLGGTSQFF.

V usage is TRBV29-1 and J usage is TRBJ1-1, with 9 nucleotides matching TRBD1. Germline CDR1 is SQVTM and CDR2 is ANQGSEA. V trimming: 5 bases; J trimming: 1 base; junction bases outside the gene matches: 5. The CDR3 consists of 14 residues. CDR3: CSVTPGQGNTEAFF. Written as DNA, the CDR3 is TGCAGCGTTACTCCGGGACAGGGGAACACTGAAGCTTTCTTT.

The CDR3 region is CASSRQAVGYTF. Here the CDR3 DNA reads TGTGCCAGCAGTAGACAGGCCGTTGGCTACACCTTC. The rearrangement uses TRBV6-5 and TRBJ1-2; D may be TRBD1 (6 bases). The CDR3 is 12 amino acids. The germline V gene encodes CDR1 MNHEY and CDR2 SVGAGI. V lost 5 bases and J 7 bases, leaving 11 bases between the germline ends.

V and J are TRBV27 and TRBJ1-1, with TRBD1 matching 7 bases. V dropped 6 bases and J dropped 0; count of bases not matched to a gene: 13. The CDR3 sequence is 17 residues long. Germline V gene lookup returns CDR1 MNHEY and CDR2 SMNVEV (reference sequence). The CDR3 bases are TGTGCCAGCAGACTGACCCGGACAGGAATCATGAACACTGAAGCTTTCTTT. Translation gives CASRLTRTGIMNTEAFF.

This chain links TRBV30 with TRBJ2-2, with no clear D. V was trimmed by 0 bases and J by 2 bases, leaving 7 bases between them. This CDR3 spans 14 amino acids. The germline CDR1 and CDR2 sequences are GTSNPN and SVGIG (reference sequence). DNA of the CDR3: TGTGCCTGGAGTGTTTTTAGAAACACCGGGGAGCTGTTTTTT. Amino acids: CAWSVFRNTGELFF.

The chain couples TRBV6-6 to TRBJ2-7, with TRBD1 matching over 12 bases. CDR3 length: 16 amino acids. V lost 5 bases and J lost 4; bases outside the gene matches: 9. Germline V lookup: CDR1 MNHNY, CDR2 SVGAGI (reference sequence). CDR3 sequence: CASSNRPGQGAYEQYV. The CDR3 DNA sequence: TGTGCCAGCAGTAATCGGCCGGGACAGGGGGCTTACGAGCAGTACGTC.

The chain employs TRBV19 and TRBJ2-1; TRBD2 agrees at 7 bases. This CDR3 contains 15 residues. The germline V gene has CDR1 LNHDA and CDR2 SQIVND (reference sequence). J lost 4 bases, V lost 1 base, and 4 bases had no gene match. The CDR3 protein is CASSIAGGSYNEQFF. DNA for the CDR3: TGTGCCAGTAGTATAGCGGGAGGCTCGTACAATGAGCAGTTCTTC.

The V gene is TRBV15, the J gene TRBJ1-2; 7 bases are shared with TRBD1. CDR3 size: 15 residues. Germline V gives CDR1 LNHNV, CDR2 YYDKDF (reference sequence). V lost 0 bases, J lost 2 bases, and 3 bases stayed unmatched. The CDR3 DNA reads TGTGCCACCAGCAGAGATATGGGACAGAACTATGGCTACACCTTC. The encoded protein is CATSRDMGQNYGYTF.

V and J are TRBV21-1 and TRBJ2-1; TRBD1 is taken as the D call from the table, unchecked against the DNA. TRBV21-1 is a listed pseudogene. The length of the CDR3 is 14 residues. CDR3 loop: CASSSLSSYNEQFF. CDR3 bases: TGTGCCAGCAGCAGTCTCAGCTCCTACAATGAGCAGTTCTTC.

This chain joins TRBV7-9 and TRBJ2-3; TRBD2 aligns across 10 bases. Germline CDR1 and CDR2: SEHNR and FQNEAQ (reference sequence). J gave up 4 bases and V 4 bases, and 8 bases lay outside the gene matches. The CDR3 runs 16 residues. CDR3 amino acids: CASSSLAGSVPDTQYF. The CDR3, as DNA: TGTGCCAGCAGCTCACTAGCGGGGAGTGTCCCAGATACGCAGTATTTT.

This clone appeared many times. The rearrangement uses TRBV12-3 or TRBV12-4 and TRBJ1-1, with 7 bases fitting TRBD1. With V trimmed by 7 bases and J by 7 bases, 6 bases remained unmatched. This CDR3 has 12 residues. CDR3 sequence: CASTIQGVEAFF. CDR3 nucleotides: TGTGCCAGCACCATTCAGGGGGTTGAAGCTTTCTTT.

This chain uses TRBV7-3 with TRBJ2-3; 8 bases are a match to TRBD1. CDR1 SGHTA and CDR2 FQGTGA come from the germline V gene. V shed 5 bases and J 6 bases; nucleotides not matched to a gene: 10. This CDR3 has 15 residues. The CDR3 sequence is CASSPSVTGGDTQYF. CDR3 DNA: TGTGCCAGCAGCCCAAGCGTCACAGGGGGGGATACGCAGTATTTT.

The rearrangement links TRBV18 to TRBJ1-4; no definite D call. V was cut by 0 bases and J by 0 bases, with 8 bases left in between. This CDR3 comprises 16 residues. Germline values: CDR1 KGHSH, CDR2 LQKENI. The CDR3 DNA reads as TGTGCCAGCTCACCACCCGGCGGGCCAACTAATGAAAAACTGTTTTTT. This codes for CASSPPGGPTNEKLFF.

J is TRBJ1-1 and V is TRBV6-5; tentatively, D is TRBD1 (6 bases). CDR3 length: 13 residues. Trimming removed 2 bases at V and 5 bases at J, with 9 bases between. Looked up from germline, CDR1 is MNHEY and CDR2 is SVGAGI. The CDR3: CASSYRQGTEAFF. In DNA, the CDR3 is TGTGCCAGCAGTTACCGGCAGGGGACTGAAGCTTTCTTT.

Comment on this clone: At one end the junction does not follow the germline gene, possibly because of a read error. This chain uses TRBV10-2 with TRBJ1-5, with D perhaps TRBD1 (6 bases). CDR3 length equals 15 residues. Germline V gene sequence: CDR1 WSHSY, CDR2 SAAADI. CDR3 protein: CASGEQGKFNQPQHF. The CDR3 DNA reads as TGCGCCAGCGGTGAACAGGGCAAGTTCAATCAGCCCCAGCATTTT.

The chain employs TRBV24-1 and TRBJ2-5; D gene ambiguous. V was clipped by 5 bases and J by 2 bases, with 8 bases between them. This CDR3 has 13 residues. CDR1 KGHDR and CDR2 SFDVKD come from the germline V gene. The CDR3 here is CATSGPGQETQYF. CDR3 coding DNA: TGTGCCACCAGTGGTCCGGGTCAAGAGACCCAGTACTTC.

This rearrangement joins TRBV10-3 to TRBJ2-5; D is perhaps TRBD2 (5 bases). The CDR3 runs to 16 residues. Germline loops: CDR1 ENHRY, CDR2 SYGVKD. Trimming cost V 4 bases and J 3 bases, with 18 bases left between them. CDR3 DNA sequence: TGTGCCATCAGTGTTGGGCGAGGGCGAGGAGAAGAGACCCAGTACTTC. Residues: CAISVGRGRGEETQYF.

The chain links TRBV21-1 to TRBJ1-2; TRBD1, the table's D call, was not compared with the DNA. TRBV21-1 represents a pseudogene. This CDR3 is built from 14 residues. The CDR3 nucleotides are TGTGCCAGCAGCAAAGAAACAGGTCTCTATGGCTACACCTTC. Translated, it gives CASSKETGLYGYTF.

The chain recombines TRBV10-3 with TRBJ2-2; TRBD2 aligns across 10 bases. The germline CDR1 and CDR2 sequences are ENHRY and SYGVKD. V trimming: 4 bases; J trimming: 1 base; junction bases outside the gene matches: 6. The CDR3 extends over 17 amino acids. The CDR3 loop is CAISVRSGGENTGELFF. For the CDR3, the DNA is TGTGCCATCAGTGTAAGGAGCGGGGGGGAGAACACCGGGGAGCTGTTTTTT.

The chain has TRBV3-1 (or the pseudogene TRBV3-2) and TRBJ1-2, with a weak D call TRBD1 (6 bases). Germline values: CDR1 LGHDT, CDR2 YNNKEL (reference sequence). Trimming took off 4 bases at V and 7 bases at J, with 10 bases between the two ends. The CDR3 consists of 12 residues. Here the CDR3 DNA reads TGTGCCAGCAGCCCCGGGACACTTGGCTACACCTTC. Its protein product is CASSPGTLGYTF.